Each of the 22 T cell receptor beta chains below was sequenced from the same sample in a study of a mutant IDH1 vaccine in newly diagnosed glioma. Noted time point: week 47, end of study. The study gave 300 ug of mutant IDH1 20-mer peptide per vaccine dose, with topical imiquimod. Only in-frame clones appear in the TCRdb table, and some are missing; sequencing was by immunoSEQ multiplex PCR. The sample yields 60,000 to 65,000 clones, roughly 80% seen once. Their antigen targets remain unknown. Specimen: PBMCs, collected from a glioma patient whose treatment included an IDH1 peptide vaccine. The receptors were gathered from a man between 25 and 39 years old with glioma.

The V gene is TRBV7-2, the J gene TRBJ2-2; D assignment may be TRBD1 or TRBD2 (6 bases each). The CDR3 extends over 14 amino acids. Trimming removed 4 bases from V and 6 bases from J, with 12 bases in between. Germline V gives CDR1 SGHTA, CDR2 FQGNSA. Written as DNA, the CDR3 is TGTGCCAGCAGCTCGCTGGGGGGCCCCGGGGAGCTGTTTTTT. Translating gives CASSSLGGPGELFF.

The chain is built from TRBV12-5 and TRBJ2-4, with 9 nucleotides matching TRBD1. The CDR3 is made up of 13 amino acids. CDR1 and CDR2 from the germline V gene are LGHNT and FRNRAP. The V and J ends lost 7 bases and 7 bases, in that order; junction bases with no gene match: 5. CDR3 in amino acids: CASAKTGGNIQYF. The CDR3 DNA reads TGTGCTAGTGCCAAGACAGGGGGGAACATTCAGTACTTC.

This CDR3 reads CASSLTSSYEQYF. The CDR3 nucleotides are TGCGCCAGCAGCTTGACCAGCTCCTACGAGCAGTACTTC. The chain recombines TRBV5-1 with TRBJ2-7; D uncertain. The CDR3 spans 13 residues. V gave up 1 base and J gave up 0 bases, with 5 bases separating them. Germline assignment: CDR1 SGHRS and CDR2 YFSETQ.

This sequence joins TRBV2 and TRBJ2-7; the D gene is possibly TRBD1 (6 bases). Germline V gives CDR1 SNHLY, CDR2 FYNNEI. Trimming left V 7 bases short and J 3 bases short, with 28 bases between. The CDR3 extends over 18 amino acids. CDR3 protein: CASNPPTTGLRSRYEQYF. Here the CDR3 DNA reads TGTGCCAGCAACCCCCCGACGACAGGCTTAAGGAGCCGCTACGAGCAGTACTTC.

V is TRBV27 and J is TRBJ1-1; D not certain. CDR1 is MNHEY and CDR2 is SMNVEV in the germline V gene (reference sequence). Trimming removed 7 bases at V and 8 bases at J, with 26 bases between. The CDR3 extends over 16 amino acids. CDR3 nucleotide sequence: TGTGCCAGCACCCATCTCCGTATGGGAGGGAGGACGGAAGCTTTCTTT. Protein sequence: CASTHLRMGGRTEAFF.

J is TRBJ2-2 and V is TRBV7-2; 7 positions match TRBD1. V shed 3 bases and J 13 bases; nucleotides not matched to a gene: 8. CDR1 is SGHTA and CDR2 is FQGNSA in the germline V gene. CDR3 size: 13 residues. CDR3 DNA sequence: TGTGCCAGCAGCTTGGGACAGCCACATGGGCTGTTTTTT. The encoded protein is CASSLGQPHGLFF.

V and J are TRBV5-1 and TRBJ2-7, with D possibly matching TRBD2 (7 bases). The CDR3 contains 13 residues. From germline, CDR1 is SGHRS and CDR2 YFSETQ. V was cut by 1 base and J by 4 bases, with 9 bases left in between. The CDR3 DNA sequence: TGCGCCAGCAGCTTGAGGGGGGGATACGAGCAGTACTTC. It encodes CASSLRGGYEQYF.

The chain uses TRBV7-9 and TRBJ1-1; D is ambiguous. Trimming took 1 base from V and 5 from J, leaving 14 bases between them. Germline V gives CDR1 SEHNR, CDR2 FQNEAQ (reference sequence). The CDR3 has 15 amino acids. In nucleotides, the CDR3 is TGTGCCAGCAGCTTAGAGCTGGGCCCGAAAACTGAAGCTTTCTTT. It yields the protein CASSLELGPKTEAFF.

The V and J genes are TRBV11-3 and TRBJ2-7, with D perhaps assigned TRBD1 or TRBD2 (5 bases each). This CDR3 is 18 amino acids long. Trimming took 7 bases from V and 6 from J, leaving 31 bases between them. CDR1 is SGHNT and CDR2 is YENEEA in the germline V gene. The CDR3 sequence: CASTHLGTGTAAHCEQYF. Here the CDR3 DNA reads TGTGCCAGCACCCACTTGGGAACCGGGACCGCGGCCCACTGCGAGCAGTACTTC.

The genes are TRBV27 and TRBJ2-7; D is undetermined. The CDR3 sequence is 12 residues long. The V gene lost 2 bases and the J gene lost 2 bases, with 4 bases spanning the gap. Germline V CDR1 and CDR2: MNHEY, SMNVEV (reference sequence). The DNA of the CDR3 is TGTGCCAGCAGTTTAAAAGCCTACGAGCAGTACTTC. It translates to CASSLKAYEQYF.

This rearrangement joins TRBV28 to TRBJ1-2, with 11 bases matching TRBD1. The CDR3 runs to 17 residues. V lost 5 bases, J lost 4 bases, and 12 bases stayed unmatched. Looked up from germline, CDR1 is MDHEN and CDR2 is SYDVKM. This CDR3 reads CASSSPGQGARGYGYTF. The CDR3 bases are TGTGCCAGCAGTAGCCCCGGACAGGGGGCAAGGGGCTATGGCTACACCTTC.

The V and J genes are TRBV6-1 and TRBJ1-2; the match to TRBD1 covers 8 bases. This CDR3 has 14 residues. Germline V gene sequence: CDR1 MNHNS, CDR2 SASEGT. The junction had 3 bases not matched to a gene; V was cut back by 4 bases and J by 2 bases. CDR3 loop: CASSARQGNYGYTF. CDR3 DNA sequence: TGTGCCAGCAGTGCCCGACAGGGGAACTATGGCTACACCTTC.

This chain joins TRBV4-2 and TRBJ2-2; D not certain. Germline lookup yields CDR1 LGHNA and CDR2 YNFKEQ. The V gene lost 4 bases and the J gene lost 2 bases, with 11 bases spanning the gap. The CDR3 runs 15 residues. DNA of the CDR3: TGTGCCAGCAGCCGCCAAGAACCTAACACCGGGGAGCTGTTTTTT. Translated: CASSRQEPNTGELFF.

The rearrangement uses TRBV2 and TRBJ1-1, with D possibly being TRBD1 (6 bases). Deletions cut 7 bases from V and 0 bases from J, with 12 bases between. The V gene's germline CDR1 is SNHLY and CDR2 FYNNEI. The CDR3 consists of 14 residues. The CDR3, as DNA: TGTGCCAGCAATTCCGGGACATTGAACACTGAAGCTTTCTTT. Amino acids: CASNSGTLNTEAFF.

The genes are TRBV5-4 and TRBJ2-7; 11 bases are shared with TRBD2. The CDR3 is 17 residues long. CDR1 and CDR2 (germline): SGHNT, YYREEE (reference sequence). V trimming: 4 bases; J trimming: 3 bases; junction bases outside the gene matches: 12. CDR3 region: CASSPGLADRSFYEQYF. Written as DNA, the CDR3 is TGTGCCAGCAGCCCGGGACTAGCGGATCGTTCATTCTACGAGCAGTACTTC.

This rearrangement joins TRBV11-2 to TRBJ1-4; no reliable D call. This CDR3 has 14 residues. Germline CDR1 and CDR2: SGHAT and FQNNGV. With 3 bases removed from V and 0 bases from J, the gap between germline ends came to 5 bases. As DNA, the CDR3 is TGTGCCAGCAGCTTTCAACCAACTAATGAAAAACTGTTTTTT. Residues: CASSFQPTNEKLFF.

The rearrangement links TRBV7-9 to TRBJ2-5, with 8 positions matching TRBD1. CDR1 SEHNR and CDR2 FQNEAQ come from the germline V gene (reference sequence). The CDR3 spans 18 residues. The V and J ends lost 5 bases and 0 bases, in that order; junction bases with no gene match: 14. The CDR3 DNA reads TGTGCCAGCAGCAATGGACAGGGAAAAGGACCATACCAAGAGACCCAGTACTTC. Protein product: CASSNGQGKGPYQETQYF.

The genes are TRBV7-6 and TRBJ1-3; no firm D call. The CDR3 has 16 amino acids. Germline loops: CDR1 SGHVS, CDR2 FNYEAQ. V was clipped by 1 base and J by 0 bases, with 10 bases between them. The CDR3 loop is CASSLGLRDSGNTIYF. CDR3 nucleotide sequence: TGTGCCAGCAGCTTAGGTCTGAGGGACTCTGGAAACACCATATATTTT.

This chain connects TRBV7-2 to TRBJ2-5; possibly TRBD2 for D (5 bases). The CDR3 runs 13 residues. Per the germline V gene, CDR1 is SGHTA and CDR2 is FQGNSA. The V and J ends lost 5 bases and 1 base respectively, with 8 bases between them. For the CDR3, the DNA is TGTGCCAGCAGCCCCCGGGGCCAAGAGACCCAGTACTTC. This gives the protein CASSPRGQETQYF.

The chain recombines TRBV9 with TRBJ1-5, with no clear D. Germline lookup yields CDR1 SGDLS and CDR2 YYNGEE. V lost 0 bases and J 0 bases, leaving 10 bases between the germline ends. This CDR3 is 16 amino acids long. The CDR3 spells CASSVEPTASNQPQHF. The CDR3 coding sequence is TGTGCCAGCAGCGTAGAACCGACGGCTAGCAATCAGCCCCAGCATTTT.

The genes are TRBV30 and TRBJ2-2; possibly TRBD2 for D (5 bases). This CDR3 spans 13 amino acids. Germline V gives CDR1 GTSNPN, CDR2 SVGIG (reference sequence). V dropped 4 bases and J dropped 9 bases, with 15 bases sitting between them. The CDR3 sequence: CAWIPGVTRELFF. The CDR3 coding sequence is TGTGCCTGGATCCCCGGGGTAACGCGGGAGCTGTTTTTT.

This clone is a singleton in its sample. The gene calls are TRBV9 and TRBJ2-7; D perhaps matches TRBD1 (7 bases). Germline V gene sequence: CDR1 SGDLS, CDR2 YYNGEE. CDR3 length equals 14 residues. The ends were cut back, 3 bases at V and 3 bases at J, with 13 bases in the middle. The chain's CDR3 is CASSGRDSFYEQYF. For the CDR3, the DNA is TGTGCCAGCAGCGGGCGGGACAGTTTCTACGAGCAGTACTTC.